Following are 32 T cell receptor beta chains from one sample sequenced in a study of T cells after yellow fever vaccination. TCRdb reprocessed the 5' RACE reads via MiXCR and lists one record per CDR3 protein. The table includes 200,000 to 300,000 distinct CDR3 sequences, 3.6% detected once. The sequencing here drew on PBMCs, taken 15 days after the yellow fever booster vaccination. Receptors were obtained from a man younger than 35 who received the YFV17D yellow fever vaccine.

This clonotype was counted ten times or more. The chain links TRBV29-1 to TRBJ2-4; D unclear. V was shortened by 4 bases and J by 8 bases, with 15 bases between the two germline ends. The CDR3 has 13 residues. The V gene's germline CDR1 is SQVTM and CDR2 ANQGSEA. The CDR3 DNA follows: TGCAGCGTTGTCGGTCTATCGCCGCACATTCAGTACTTC. Translating gives CSVVGLSPHIQYF. Drawing the rest from reference TRBV29-1 and TRBJ2-4, the complete variable domain is SAVISQKPSRDICQRGTSLTIQCQVDSQVTMMFWYRQQPGQSLTLIATANQGSEATYESGFVIDKFPISRPNLTFSTLTVSNMSPEDSSIYLCSVVGLSPHIQYFGAGTRLSVL.

This clonotype has a count of ten or more. CDR3 in DNA: TGCGCCAGCAGCACCCAGGGGGCCAACTATGGCTACACCTTC. Encoded protein: CASSTQGANYGYTF. The rearrangement links TRBV5-1 to TRBJ1-2; 8 positions match TRBD1. This CDR3 spans 14 amino acids. CDR1 and CDR2 from the germline V gene are SGHRS and YFSETQ. The trim removed 4 bases at V and 2 bases at J, leaving 4 bases unmatched.

This clonotype occurred many times. The chain has TRBV2 and TRBJ2-3; D could derive from TRBD1 or TRBD2 (5 bases each). Germline lookup yields CDR1 SNHLY and CDR2 FYNNEI. The CDR3 contains 10 residues. V was trimmed by 9 bases and J by 9 bases, leaving 10 bases between them. CDR3 region: CASGTGTQYF. The CDR3 region has the DNA TGTGCCAGTGGGACGGGGACGCAGTATTTT.

This clonotype was seen many times. CDR3 coding DNA: TGTGCCAGCAGTTACTCGACAGGGGGAAGTGCCGCACCAGATACGCAGTATTTT. As protein: CASSYSTGGSAAPDTQYF. V usage is TRBV6-5 and J usage is TRBJ2-3; TRBD1 matches 9 bases. V was pared by 0 bases and J by 4 bases, with 11 bases of the junction left unmatched. Germline CDR1 is MNHEY and CDR2 is SVGAGI. The CDR3 spans 18 residues.

This clonotype was seen many times. This chain uses TRBV11-2 with TRBJ2-2, with unresolved D. The V end was cut by 2 bases, the J end by 5 bases, with 15 bases between. Germline-derived CDR1 and CDR2 are SGHAT and FQNNGV. The CDR3 consists of 16 residues. This CDR3 reads CASSLFDNGQTGELFF. In nucleotides, the CDR3 is TGTGCCAGCAGCTTATTCGATAACGGGCAAACCGGGGAGCTGTTTTTT.

There are a few counts of this clonotype. J is TRBJ2-3 and V is TRBV7-2, with TRBD2 identical over 15 bases. CDR1 and CDR2 (germline): SGHTA, FQGNSA. V shed 5 bases and J 6 bases; nucleotides not matched to a gene: 6. The CDR3 loop spans 16 amino acids. The CDR3 bases are TGTGCCAGCAGCCACGGACTAGCGGGGGGGCCGGATACGCAGTATTTT. This encodes CASSHGLAGGPDTQYF.

There are many counts of this clonotype. The chain employs TRBV12-3 or TRBV12-4 and TRBJ1-2, with 7 bases that match TRBD1. J was trimmed by 5 bases and V by 7 bases; bases with no gene match: 10. The length of the CDR3 is 14 residues. In DNA form, the CDR3 reads TGTGCCAGCACTACAACAGGGGCGTCTTATGGCTACACCTTC. Amino acids: CASTTTGASYGYTF.

This clonotype was counted at least ten times. The chain carries TRBV10-3 and TRBJ2-3; D is perhaps TRBD2 (6 bases). V was trimmed by 6 bases and J by 5 bases, leaving 12 bases between them. The CDR3 consists of 13 residues. Germline V gene sequence: CDR1 ENHRY, CDR2 SYGVKD. CDR3 sequence: CAISPGRGDTQYF. In nucleotides, the CDR3 is TGTGCCATCAGCCCGGGGCGGGGAGATACGCAGTATTTT.

This clonotype came up many times. The chain joins TRBV7-9 to TRBJ1-5; a weak D match, TRBD1 (5 bases). In germline, CDR1 is SEHNR, CDR2 FQNEAQ (reference sequence). This CDR3 region has 14 residues. V lost 3 bases, J lost 4 bases, and 10 bases lay in between. The CDR3 spells CASSLEDTNQPQHF. The CDR3 DNA follows: TGTGCCAGCAGCTTGGAGGACACAAATCAGCCCCAGCATTTT.

This clonotype was observed many times. CDR3 sequence reads: CASTLFTPGAGSYEQYF. CDR3 coding DNA: TGTGCCAGCACCCTATTTACGCCTGGGGCAGGTTCCTACGAGCAGTACTTC. The rearrangement joins TRBV6-5 to TRBJ2-7; TRBD1 might be the D (5 bases). CDR1 is MNHEY, CDR2 SVGAGI, per germline. With 7 bases removed from V and 1 base from J, the gap between germline ends came to 23 bases. The CDR3 covers 17 residues.

The chain has TRBV9 and TRBJ1-4; D call uncertain. Germline-derived CDR1 and CDR2 are SGDLS and YYNGEE. Trimming took off 1 base at V and 8 bases at J, with 9 bases between the two ends. CDR3 length equals 13 residues. The CDR3 protein is CASSVTVGEKLFF. The CDR3 DNA reads as TGTGCCAGCAGCGTAACGGTAGGGGAAAAACTGTTTTTT.

This clonotype occurred many times. The CDR3 region has the DNA TGCGCCAGCAGCTTACTAACAGGGGGTCTCACTGAAGCTTTCTTT. The encoded protein is CASSLLTGGLTEAFF. The chain links TRBV5-1 to TRBJ1-1; 8 nucleotides match TRBD1. CDR1 SGHRS and CDR2 YFSETQ come from the germline V gene. There are 15 residues in the CDR3. V lost 2 bases and J lost 4; bases outside the gene matches: 7.

This clonotype was observed many times. The chain has TRBV6-5 and TRBJ2-1; D might be TRBD2 (6 bases). The CDR3 extends over 16 amino acids. Trimming shortened V by 2 bases and J by 6 bases, and 17 bases separated the two germline ends. Germline lookup yields CDR1 MNHEY and CDR2 SVGAGI. CDR3 sequence reads: CASSYTSRGWGNEQFF. The CDR3 DNA follows: TGTGCCAGCAGTTACACTAGCCGGGGTTGGGGCAATGAGCAGTTCTTC.

This clonotype has a count of ten or more. In DNA, the CDR3 is TGTGCCAGCAGTTGGTCCCCAGGGAGCTCCTACGAGCAGTACTTC. The encoded protein is CASSWSPGSSYEQYF. The chain combines TRBV27 with TRBJ2-7, with D tentatively TRBD1 or TRBD2 (5 bases each). Looked up from germline, CDR1 is MNHEY and CDR2 is SMNVEV (reference sequence). V lost 4 bases to trimming and J lost 0 bases, with 13 bases between them. The CDR3 consists of 15 residues.

This clonotype was observed at least ten times. This sequence joins TRBV25-1 and TRBJ2-5; unclear D gene. This CDR3 is 13 amino acids long. V lost 2 bases to trimming and J lost 0 bases, with 4 bases between them. Germline loops: CDR1 MGHDK, CDR2 SYGVNS. CDR3 amino acids: CASSEPYQETQYF. In DNA, the CDR3 is TGTGCCAGCAGTGAACCCTACCAAGAGACCCAGTACTTC.

This clonotype was counted many times. The chain carries TRBV7-9 and TRBJ2-7; D unresolved. The CDR3 covers 14 residues. Germline V gives CDR1 SEHNR, CDR2 FQNEAQ (reference sequence). Between the trimmed V and J ends, which lost 0 bases and 0 bases, there was a span of 6 bases. CDR3 in amino acids: CASSLAADSYEQYV. The CDR3 region has the DNA TGTGCCAGCAGCTTAGCGGCAGACTCCTACGAGCAGTACGTC.

In this sample, this clonotype turned up many times. This sequence joins TRBV5-1 and TRBJ2-3; 8 bases agree with TRBD2. The CDR3 extends over 14 amino acids. Losses at the gene ends were 2 bases for V and 5 bases for J; bases not matched to a gene: 4. The V gene's germline CDR1 is SGHRS and CDR2 YFSETQ. CDR3 region: CASSLAGERDTQYF. CDR3 bases: TGCGCCAGCAGCTTAGCGGGGGAACGAGATACGCAGTATTTT.

This clonotype was seen repeatedly, ten times or more. In nucleotides, the CDR3 is TGTGCCAGCAGCCCCACGCCCGAGGGGCCTGGTGGCTACACCTTC. Protein sequence: CASSPTPEGPGGYTF. V usage is TRBV7-2 and J usage is TRBJ1-2; tentatively, D is TRBD1 (5 bases). Germline V gives CDR1 SGHTA, CDR2 FQGNSA. V lost 5 bases to trimming and J lost 7 bases, with 20 bases between them. The CDR3 length is 15 residues.

This clonotype was seen a few times. This chain connects TRBV5-4 to TRBJ1-1; no definite D call. CDR3 length: 14 residues. V shed 4 bases and J shed 2 bases, with 12 bases lying between them. Germline V CDR1 and CDR2: SGHNT, YYREEE (reference sequence). The CDR3 bases are TGTGCCAGCAGCCTGGTCGGCAGTAACACTGAAGCTTTCTTT. Protein: CASSLVGSNTEAFF.

This clonotype has ten or more counts. The chain is built from TRBV20-1 and TRBJ2-7; D might be TRBD2 (6 bases). Germline V CDR1 and CDR2: DFQATT, SNEGSKA (reference sequence). The CDR3 runs to 14 residues. Between the trimmed V and J ends, which lost 5 bases and 0 bases, there was a span of 14 bases. CDR3 nucleotide sequence: TGCAGTGCTCTATACGGGGGTTCCTCCTACGAGCAGTACTTC. Translating it yields CSALYGGSSYEQYF.

This chain connects TRBV5-4 to TRBJ2-5; 7 bases fit TRBD1. Germline CDR1 SGHNT, CDR2 YYREEE (reference sequence). The CDR3 runs to 16 residues. Trimming cost V 0 bases and J 0 bases; bases outside gene matches: 5. CDR3 nucleotide sequence: TGTGCCAGCAGCTTGGGCTGGACAGGAGACCAAGAGACCCAGTACTTC. This codes for CASSLGWTGDQETQYF.

J is TRBJ2-3 and V is TRBV5-5, with D perhaps matching TRBD1 (5 bases). Trimming removed 1 base from V and 1 base from J, with 10 bases in between. Germline assignment: CDR1 SGHKS and CDR2 YYEKEE (reference sequence). The CDR3 contains 15 residues. The CDR3 DNA follows: TGTGCCAGCAGCTTGCAACAGGCCCGCACAGATACGCAGTATTTT. This codes for CASSLQQARTDTQYF.

This clonotype was recorded at least ten times. This chain joins TRBV7-9 and TRBJ1-2; 9 bases line up with TRBD1. Germline CDR1 SEHNR, CDR2 FQNEAQ (reference sequence). Trimming removed 5 bases from V and 1 base from J; junction bases left unmatched: 2. The CDR3 sequence is 14 residues long. CDR3 loop: CASSGTGYNYGYTF. As DNA, the CDR3 is TGTGCCAGCAGCGGGACAGGGTATAACTATGGCTACACCTTC.

This clonotype was recorded at least ten times. The chain combines TRBV7-9 with TRBJ2-5, with D possibly TRBD2 on 7 matching bases. CDR1 SEHNR and CDR2 FQNEAQ come from the germline V gene (reference sequence). The V end was cut by 3 bases, the J end by 4 bases, with 18 bases between. The CDR3 runs to 16 residues. The CDR3: CASSLPYMGGRETQYF. DNA for the CDR3: TGTGCCAGCAGCTTGCCCTATATGGGGGGGCGAGAGACCCAGTACTTC.

This clonotype was detected a few times. The CDR3, as DNA: TGTGCCAGTGGTCAGAGGACTAGCACAGATACGCAGTATTTT. Amino acids: CASGQRTSTDTQYF. The chain links TRBV19 to TRBJ2-3, with a tentative D call TRBD2 (5 bases). The germline V and J ends were trimmed by 8 bases and 0 bases, with 12 bases remaining between them. Germline assignment: CDR1 LNHDA and CDR2 SQIVND (reference sequence). The CDR3 sequence is 14 residues long.

This clonotype was recorded many times. J is TRBJ2-2 and V is TRBV7-9, with 9 nucleotides matching TRBD2. The CDR3 length is 15 residues. Losses at the gene ends were 5 bases for V and 3 bases for J; bases not matched to a gene: 4. From germline, CDR1 is SEHNR and CDR2 FQNEAQ (reference sequence). As DNA, the CDR3 is TGTGCCAGCAGCAGAAGCGGGGGGCACACCGGGGAGCTGTTTTTT. Amino acids: CASSRSGGHTGELFF.

This clonotype was counted ten times or more. J is TRBJ1-5 and V is TRBV7-9; no clear D gene. This CDR3 region has 16 residues. V was clipped by 1 base and J by 0 bases, with 10 bases between them. CDR1 is SEHNR and CDR2 is FQNEAQ in the germline V gene (reference sequence). CDR3 coding DNA: TGTGCCAGCAGCTTAGAAGGAGCTTATAGCAATCAGCCCCAGCATTTT. The encoded protein is CASSLEGAYSNQPQHF.

This clonotype was detected many times. The V gene is TRBV4-1, the J gene TRBJ2-3; D is ambiguous. The CDR3 is 15 residues long. V was trimmed by 6 bases and J by 0 bases, leaving 13 bases between them. Per germline, CDR1 MGHRA and CDR2 YSYEKL. CDR3 amino acids: CASRDTTSSTDTQYF. CDR3 DNA sequence: TGCGCCAGCAGGGATACCACTTCTAGCACAGATACGCAGTATTTT.

This clonotype appeared many times. The chain uses TRBV9 and TRBJ2-3; D is ambiguous. V lost 0 bases and J 6 bases, leaving 5 bases between the germline ends. CDR1 and CDR2 from the germline V gene are SGDLS and YYNGEE. This CDR3 is 12 amino acids long. CDR3 protein: CASSVGWDTQYF. CDR3 coding DNA: TGTGCCAGCAGCGTAGGCTGGGATACGCAGTATTTT.

At least ten counts were recorded for this clonotype. The CDR3: CSAKRGERRNSPLHF. For the CDR3, the DNA is TGCAGTGCTAAAAGGGGTGAGAGGAGGAATTCACCCCTCCACTTT. This sequence joins TRBV20-1 and TRBJ1-6, with D possibly matching TRBD1 (5 bases). CDR1 is DFQATT, CDR2 SNEGSKA, per germline (reference sequence). The germline V and J ends were trimmed by 4 bases and 7 bases, with 17 bases remaining between them. The CDR3 spans 15 residues.

This clonotype was observed a few times. CDR3 DNA sequence: TGTGCCAGCAGTCCACACCCCGATCAGCCCCAGCATTTT. It translates to CASSPHPDQPQHF. The chain is built from TRBV6-2 or TRBV6-3 and TRBJ1-5; D ambiguous. Germline CDR1 MNHEY, CDR2 SVGEGT. The V and J ends lost 5 bases and 5 bases respectively, with 10 bases between them. This CDR3 is 13 amino acids long.

This clonotype was seen at least ten times. The chain carries TRBV7-9 and TRBJ1-5, with a tentative D call TRBD1 (6 bases). Trimming pared 1 base from V and 4 bases from J, leaving 11 bases between. The CDR3 is 15 residues long. Germline values: CDR1 SEHNR, CDR2 FQNEAQ (reference sequence). CDR3 amino acids: CASSLVTGRNQPQHF. CDR3 bases: TGTGCCAGCAGCTTAGTCACAGGGAGGAATCAGCCCCAGCATTTT.